These 20 T cell receptor beta chains came from one sample sequenced in a study of blood T cell repertoires in COVID-19. Generated by immunoSEQ multiplex PCR, the TCRdb table keeps only in-frame clones and is missing some. The sample yields over 200,000 clones, 87% seen once. The sample consisted of PBMCs or T cells enriched from blood (not recorded which). The receptor set was obtained from a man younger than 35 with acute COVID-19.

The chain joins TRBV7-3 to TRBJ2-1; 7 bases are shared with TRBD2. J gave up 3 bases and V 4 bases, and 12 bases lay outside the gene matches. CDR3 size: 17 residues. Germline V gene lookup returns CDR1 SGHTA and CDR2 FQGTGA. This CDR3 reads CASSSQPAGVNYNEQFF. The CDR3 nucleotides read TGTGCCAGCAGCTCCCAGCCGGCGGGAGTAAACTACAATGAGCAGTTCTTC. Filled out from reference TRBV7-3 and TRBJ2-1, the complete variable domain reads GAGVSQTPSNKVTEKGKYVELRCDPISGHTALYWYRQSLGQGPEFLIYFQGTGAADDSGLPNDRFFAVRPEGSVSTLKIQRTERGDSAVYLCASSSQPAGVNYNEQFFGPGTRLTVL.

V gene TRBV10-1 combines with J gene TRBJ1-2; D perhaps matches TRBD1 (5 bases). CDR1 and CDR2 from the germline V gene are WNHNN and SYGVQD (reference sequence). The CDR3 has 12 amino acids. V lost 8 bases, J lost 6 bases, and 13 bases lay in between. The CDR3 nucleotides are TGCGCCAGCTCACAGGCCCCAAATGGCTACACCTTC. Its protein is CASSQAPNGYTF.

This chain connects TRBV28 to TRBJ2-7; D not certain. Germline V CDR1 and CDR2: MDHEN, SYDVKM. The CDR3 runs 12 residues. V lost 2 bases, J lost 2 bases, and 4 bases lay in between. CDR3 sequence: CASSLPTYEQYF. CDR3 nucleotide sequence: TGTGCCAGCAGTTTACCCACCTACGAGCAGTACTTC.

The CDR3 nucleotides read TGTGCCAGCAGCTTGCGGACTAGCGGGAGAGGGGGGAACACCGGGGAGCTGTTTTTT. Its translation is CASSLRTSGRGGNTGELFF. The rearrangement links TRBV7-3 to TRBJ2-2, with 13 bases lining up with TRBD2. Germline-derived CDR1 and CDR2 are SGHTA and FQGTGA. With 3 bases clipped from V and 1 base from J, the junction kept 8 bases outside the gene matches. This CDR3 is built from 19 residues.

This clone was detected only once. The J gene is TRBJ2-1, the V gene TRBV7-2; 12 nucleotides align to TRBD2. CDR3 length equals 17 residues. Losses at the gene ends were 1 base for V and 1 base for J; bases not matched to a gene: 2. Germline CDR1 is SGHTA and CDR2 is FQGNSA. The CDR3: CASSLDGLAGSYNEQFF. CDR3 in DNA: TGTGCCAGCAGCTTAGATGGACTAGCGGGATCCTACAATGAGCAGTTCTTC.

This clone was observed a single time. The germline gene is not matched at one end of the junction; a read error may be the cause. This chain joins TRBV30 and TRBJ1-2; TRBD1 agrees at 7 bases. Looked up from germline, CDR1 is GTSNPN and CDR2 is SVGIG (reference sequence). The CDR3 sequence is 10 residues long. The DNA for the CDR3 is TGTGCCTGGAGAGGGGGCGAGGAGGCCTTC. Its translation: CAWRGGEEAF.

This clone has a handful of counts. The chain uses TRBV19 and TRBJ1-1, with D perhaps matching TRBD1 (6 bases). Trimming removed 5 bases from V and 2 bases from J, with 18 bases in between. CDR3 length: 16 residues. Germline V gene data show CDR1 as LNHDA and CDR2 as SQIVND (reference sequence). CDR3 amino acids: CASSPTRQVTNTEAFF. DNA of the CDR3: TGTGCCAGTAGTCCGACCCGACAGGTTACAAACACTGAAGCTTTCTTT. Drawing the rest from reference TRBV19 and TRBJ1-1, the complete variable domain is DGGITQSPKYLFRKEGQNVTLSCEQNLNHDAMYWYRQDPGQGLRLIYYSQIVNDFQKGDIAEGYSVSREKKESFPLTVTSAQKNPTAFYLCASSPTRQVTNTEAFFGQGTRLTVV.

This clone was detected only once. The rearrangement links TRBV19 to TRBJ1-6; 7 bases fit TRBD1. The CDR3 loop spans 13 amino acids. The ends lost 7 bases at V and 12 bases at J; junction bases unmatched: 9. CDR1 and CDR2 (germline): LNHDA, SQIVND (reference sequence). CDR3 amino acids: CASTPTGSEPLHF. As DNA, the CDR3 is TGTGCCAGTACCCCGACAGGGTCTGAACCCCTCCACTTT.

This chain uses TRBV19 with TRBJ2-1, with D perhaps matching TRBD2 (6 bases). The V end lost 10 bases, the J end lost 6 bases, and 19 bases lay between the germline ends. The V gene's germline CDR1 is LNHDA and CDR2 SQIVND (reference sequence). There are 14 residues in the CDR3. In nucleotides, the CDR3 is TGTGCCACTAAGTATGGGCTAGCGACCAATGAGCAGTTCTTC. Its translation: CATKYGLATNEQFF. Complete variable domain (other parts from reference TRBV19 and TRBJ2-1): DGGITQSPKYLFRKEGQNVTLSCEQNLNHDAMYWYRQDPGQGLRLIYYSQIVNDFQKGDIAEGYSVSREKKESFPLTVTSAQKNPTAFYLCATKYGLATNEQFFGPGTRLTVL.

The chain employs TRBV5-1 and TRBJ1-1; TRBD1 agrees at 10 bases. Trimming removed 4 bases from V and 4 bases from J; junction bases left unmatched: 10. Germline CDR1 SGHRS, CDR2 YFSETQ. The CDR3 is 16 residues long. In nucleotides, the CDR3 is TGCGCCAGCAGCCCTACCTATGGGACAGGGGCCACTGAAGCTTTCTTT. It codes for CASSPTYGTGATEAFF.

This chain's CDR3 is CAWSVRAGTEAFF. Here the CDR3 DNA reads TGTGCCTGGAGTGTCCGGGCGGGCACTGAAGCTTTCTTT. The chain links TRBV30 to TRBJ1-1; D not certain. CDR3 size: 13 residues. V was pared by 0 bases and J by 4 bases, with 9 bases between. Per the germline V gene, CDR1 is GTSNPN and CDR2 is SVGIG (reference sequence).

With regard to this clone: Because the CDR3's place on the DNA is in doubt, the DNA is left out and the CDR3 is given as listed by TCRdb. This sequence joins TRBV28 and TRBJ2-7; the table's D call, TRBD1, has no DNA check behind it. The CDR3 region is 14 residues in length, termini included. Germline V lookup: CDR1 MDHEN, CDR2 SYDVKM. The CDR3 is CASSSSGQDYEQYF.

V is TRBV9 and J is TRBJ2-1, with 11 bases fitting TRBD2. This CDR3 spans 15 amino acids. The V segment lost 3 bases and the J segment 5 bases; nucleotides outside the gene matches: 4. CDR1 and CDR2 (germline): SGDLS, YYNGEE. The CDR3, as DNA: TGTGCCAGCAGCGCCGGGACTAGCGGCCACAATGAGCAGTTCTTC. Translating it yields CASSAGTSGHNEQFF.

V usage is TRBV29-1 and J usage is TRBJ1-1; no reliable D call. The CDR3 is 12 residues long. Germline V lookup: CDR1 SQVTM, CDR2 ANQGSEA. V lost 2 bases, J lost 5 bases, and 9 bases lay in between. CDR3 DNA sequence: TGCAGCGTTGAATGGTCGGGGACTGAAGCTTTCTTT. Translating it yields CSVEWSGTEAFF.

The V gene is TRBV7-2, the J gene TRBJ1-1, with TRBD1 identical over 10 bases. V dropped 4 bases and J dropped 5; count of bases not matched to a gene: 4. CDR3 length equals 14 residues. Per the germline V gene, CDR1 is SGHTA and CDR2 is FQGNSA. The CDR3 DNA follows: TGTGCCAGCAGCTCAGACAGGGGGCATACTGAAGCTTTCTTT. It specifies CASSSDRGHTEAFF.

The V gene is TRBV7-9, the J gene TRBJ2-6; D gene ambiguous. V lost 0 bases and J lost 0, with 9 bases in between. This CDR3 is 17 amino acids long. CDR1 SEHNR and CDR2 FQNEAQ come from the germline V gene (reference sequence). This chain's CDR3 is CASSLASSYSGANVLTF. CDR3 DNA sequence: TGTGCCAGCAGCTTAGCAAGTTCCTACTCTGGGGCCAACGTCCTGACTTTC.

The chain has TRBV19 and TRBJ2-2; 7 bases align to TRBD2. The CDR3 is made up of 14 amino acids. The V gene's germline CDR1 is LNHDA and CDR2 SQIVND (reference sequence). J lost 6 bases, V lost 10 bases, and 11 bases had no gene match. The CDR3 sequence is CAIERDGMSGELFF. CDR3 in DNA: TGTGCCATAGAGCGGGACGGGATGTCCGGGGAGCTGTTTTTT.

The chain couples TRBV4-3 to TRBJ2-2; D gene uncertain. Germline CDR1 is LGHNA and CDR2 is YSLEER. The CDR3 consists of 12 residues. V lost 1 base, J lost 7 bases, and 4 bases lay in between. As DNA, the CDR3 is TGCGCCAGCAGCCAAGTAATCGGGGAGCTGTTTTTT. This sequence encodes CASSQVIGELFF.

This sequence joins TRBV30 and TRBJ1-6, with 9 nucleotides matching TRBD1. The CDR3 has 14 amino acids. The trim removed 3 bases at V and 11 bases at J, leaving 8 bases unmatched. Germline V gene data show CDR1 as GTSNPN and CDR2 as SVGIG (reference sequence). CDR3 sequence: CAWSGTGTGPPLHF. The CDR3 DNA sequence: TGTGCCTGGAGCGGAACCGGGACAGGGCCACCCCTCCACTTT.

The gene calls are TRBV20-1 and TRBJ1-1, with a tentative D call TRBD1 (6 bases). The V end lost 3 bases, the J end lost 7 bases, and 21 bases lay between the germline ends. CDR3 length: 15 residues. The V gene's germline CDR1 is DFQATT and CDR2 SNEGSKA (reference sequence). This CDR3 is CSASSLGAIQFEAFF. The CDR3 region has the DNA TGCAGTGCTAGTTCTCTGGGGGCGATTCAATTTGAAGCTTTCTTT.